The 31 T cell receptor beta chains below all came from one sample that was sequenced in a study of blood T cell repertoires in COVID-19. Only in-frame clones appear in the TCRdb table, and some are missing; sequencing was by immunoSEQ multiplex PCR. The table has about 200,000 clones, roughly four fifths seen once. Sequencing input: PBMCs or T cells enriched from blood (not recorded which). These TCRs come from a woman in her fifties or sixties who had been exposed to COVID-19.

The chain carries TRBV6-5 and TRBJ1-5; weak D call: TRBD1 (6 bases). CDR3 length: 14 residues. V lost 6 bases, J lost 5 bases, and 14 bases lay in between. CDR1 and CDR2 (germline): MNHEY, SVGAGI. The CDR3 coding sequence is TGTGCCAGCAGCTTACAGGGTTATGATCAGCCCCAGCATTTT. This translates into CASSLQGYDQPQHF.

The rearrangement joins TRBV19 to TRBJ1-3, with a tentative D call TRBD1 (5 bases). V was trimmed by 9 bases and J by 0 bases, leaving 12 bases between them. The CDR3 loop spans 14 amino acids. Looked up from germline, CDR1 is LNHDA and CDR2 is SQIVND (reference sequence). CDR3: CASEQAYSGNTIYF. The CDR3 nucleotides read TGTGCCAGCGAACAGGCCTACTCTGGAAACACCATATATTTT.

V and J are TRBV7-9 and TRBJ2-1, with 9 positions matching TRBD2. Germline V gene data show CDR1 as SEHNR and CDR2 as FQNEAQ (reference sequence). V lost 1 base, J lost 1 base, and 5 bases stayed unmatched. The CDR3 has 17 residues. CDR3 in amino acids: CASSLGTSAGSYNEQFF. As DNA, the CDR3 is TGTGCCAGCAGCTTAGGGACTAGCGCCGGTTCCTACAATGAGCAGTTCTTC. The whole variable domain, remainder taken from reference TRBV7-9 and TRBJ2-1, is DTGVSQNPRHKITKRGQNVTFRCDPISEHNRLYWYRQTLGQGPEFLTYFQNEAQLEKSRLLSDRFSAERPKGSFSTLEIQRTEQGDSAMYLCASSLGTSAGSYNEQFFGPGTRLTVL.

CDR3 in DNA: TGTGCTAGTGGTTTGGTACAGGGGACAGTGAACAATGAGCAGTTCTTC. This codes for CASGLVQGTVNNEQFF. J is TRBJ2-1 and V is TRBV12-5; TRBD1 agrees at 7 bases. The V gene's germline CDR1 is LGHNT and CDR2 FRNRAP. The junction had 7 bases not matched to a gene; V was cut back by 0 bases and J by 5 bases. The CDR3 contains 16 residues. Looking up the rest from reference TRBV12-5 and TRBJ2-1 gives the full variable domain: DARVTQTPRHKVTEMGQEVTMRCQPILGHNTVFWYRQTMMQGLELLAYFRNRAPLDDSGMPKDRFSAEMPDATLATLKIQPSEPRDSAVYFCASGLVQGTVNNEQFFGPGTRLTVL.

Regarding this clone: The same CDR3 is also encoded by other DNA sequences in this sample. CDR3 DNA: TGTGCCAGCAGCTTGACAGGGGGCAGGTATGGCTACACCTTC. Translated, it gives CASSLTGGRYGYTF. The V call is TRBV5-4, the J call TRBJ1-2; 9 bases are a match to TRBD1. CDR3 length equals 14 residues. J lost 5 bases, V lost 1 base, and 3 bases had no gene match. Germline assignment: CDR1 SGHNT and CDR2 YYREEE (reference sequence).

The chain joins TRBV6-5 to TRBJ1-3; unclear D gene. Germline V CDR1 and CDR2: MNHEY, SVGAGI. The V and J ends lost 7 bases and 4 bases respectively, with 11 bases between them. CDR3 size: 13 residues. CDR3 loop: CASKRVSGNTIYF. The CDR3 nucleotides read TGTGCCAGCAAGAGGGTCTCGGGAAACACCATATATTTT.

Worth noting for this clone: Other DNA sequences within the sample encode an identical CDR3. The chain has TRBV5-6 and TRBJ1-2; D gene ambiguous. This CDR3 region has 11 residues. Trimming pared 0 bases from V and 8 bases from J, leaving 5 bases between. The germline CDR1 and CDR2 sequences are SGHDT and YYEEEE. The CDR3 here is CASSLGAGYTF. As DNA, the CDR3 is TGTGCCAGCAGCTTGGGGGCCGGCTACACCTTC.

The chain combines TRBV12-3 or TRBV12-4 with TRBJ2-2; D is ambiguous. Trimming stripped 6 bases from V and 5 bases from J, with 10 bases between. This CDR3 spans 13 amino acids. The CDR3, as DNA: TGTGCCAGCAGGGGCCGAGAGACCGGGGAGCTGTTTTTT. Translation: CASRGRETGELFF.

V usage is TRBV5-1 and J usage is TRBJ1-5; D not certain. From germline, CDR1 is SGHRS and CDR2 YFSETQ. This CDR3 has 10 residues. In DNA form, the CDR3 reads TGCGACGGATCGGGTCAGCCCCAGCATTTT. This encodes CDGSGQPQHF.

The chain links TRBV27 to TRBJ1-2, with no clear D. With 3 bases removed from V and 3 bases from J, the gap between germline ends came to 8 bases. From germline, CDR1 is MNHEY and CDR2 SMNVEV (reference sequence). The CDR3 has 13 residues. The CDR3 DNA reads as TGTGCCAGCAGTTTCGAGGGCGACTATGGCTACACCTTC. This gives the protein CASSFEGDYGYTF.

About this clone: Distinct nucleotide sequences in the sample also encode this CDR3. The CDR3 bases are TGCGCCAGCAGCCCGGGGGGCGGCTACACCTTC. Translated: CASSPGGGYTF. The rearrangement links TRBV5-1 to TRBJ1-2, with D tentatively TRBD1 (6 bases). This CDR3 comprises 11 residues. Germline-derived CDR1 and CDR2 are SGHRS and YFSETQ. V lost 4 bases and J lost 8, with 9 bases in between.

V and J are TRBV19 and TRBJ2-7; TRBD1 aligns across 8 bases. Germline CDR1 is LNHDA and CDR2 is SQIVND (reference sequence). This CDR3 contains 15 residues. V lost 5 bases, J lost 10 bases, and 16 bases stayed unmatched. The CDR3 region is CASSLEGGQGREQYF. CDR3 coding DNA: TGTGCCAGTAGTCTCGAGGGAGGACAGGGTCGTGAACAGTACTTC.

The rearrangement links TRBV7-3 to TRBJ1-4; maybe TRBD1 (5 bases). CDR1 is SGHTA and CDR2 is FQGTGA in the germline V gene. Trimming removed 4 bases at V and 0 bases at J, with 9 bases between. CDR3 length: 15 residues. The CDR3 is CASSSTGATNEKLFF. As DNA, the CDR3 is TGTGCCAGCAGCTCCACAGGAGCAACTAATGAAAAACTGTTTTTT.

The chain employs TRBV7-9 and TRBJ1-1, with no clear D. Trimming took 8 bases from V and 1 from J, leaving 5 bases between them. The CDR3 runs to 11 residues. CDR1 and CDR2 from the germline V gene are SEHNR and FQNEAQ (reference sequence). As DNA, the CDR3 is TGTGCCAGCGGGCAGAACACTGAAGCTTTCTTT. It yields the protein CASGQNTEAFF.

This sequence joins TRBV5-5 and TRBJ1-6; 9 bases agree with TRBD1. This CDR3 has 16 residues. From germline, CDR1 is SGHKS and CDR2 YYEKEE (reference sequence). The J segment lost 7 bases and the V segment lost 4 bases, leaving 9 bases of the junction unmatched. The CDR3 nucleotides are TGTGCCAGCAGCAACCTACAGGGGGCTAGGAATTCACCCCTCCACTTT. This gives the protein CASSNLQGARNSPLHF.

V gene TRBV5-1 combines with J gene TRBJ1-4; 10 bases are a match to TRBD1. This CDR3 is 16 amino acids long. The germline gives CDR1 SGHRS, CDR2 YFSETQ. The junction had 11 bases not matched to a gene; V was cut back by 4 bases and J by 8 bases. The CDR3 DNA is TGCGCCAGCAGCCTTAATCGACAGGGGGCGAACGAAAAACTGTTTTTT. Its protein is CASSLNRQGANEKLFF. The whole variable domain, remainder taken from reference TRBV5-1 and TRBJ1-4, is KAGVTQTPRYLIKTRGQQVTLSCSPISGHRSVSWYQQTPGQGLQFLFEYFSETQRNKGNFPGRFSGRQFSNSRSEMNVSTLELGDSALYLCASSLNRQGANEKLFFGSGTQLSVL.

The genes are TRBV15 and TRBJ2-2, with D possibly TRBD2 on 6 matching bases. V lost 6 bases and J 1 base, leaving 12 bases between the germline ends. Germline V lookup: CDR1 LNHNV, CDR2 YYDKDF (reference sequence). This CDR3 contains 15 residues. The CDR3 loop reads CATRAGRQNTGELFF. In DNA form, the CDR3 reads TGTGCCACCAGGGCGGGGAGACAGAACACCGGGGAGCTGTTTTTT.

The chain carries TRBV5-1 and TRBJ1-2; D is unclear. CDR1 is SGHRS and CDR2 is YFSETQ in the germline V gene. The CDR3 totals 15 residues. Trimming removed 4 bases at V and 0 bases at J, with 13 bases between. For the CDR3, the DNA is TGCGCCAGCAGCGAGATTACGACATCTAACTATGGCTACACCTTC. Translating gives CASSEITTSNYGYTF. Full variable domain (rest looked up from reference TRBV5-1 and TRBJ1-2): KAGVTQTPRYLIKTRGQQVTLSCSPISGHRSVSWYQQTPGQGLQFLFEYFSETQRNKGNFPGRFSGRQFSNSRSEMNVSTLELGDSALYLCASSEITTSNYGYTFGSGTRLTVV.

The chain has TRBV6-5 and TRBJ2-1; D is ambiguous. The germline V gene encodes CDR1 MNHEY and CDR2 SVGAGI. The germline V and J ends were trimmed by 5 bases and 5 bases, with 16 bases remaining between them. The CDR3 contains 15 residues. CDR3 in DNA: TGTGCCAGCAGTAAACGCCTTGACGGAGACAATGAGCAGTTCTTC. It yields the protein CASSKRLDGDNEQFF.

The chain joins TRBV29-1 to TRBJ1-1, with TRBD1 identical over 8 bases. The CDR3 is 14 amino acids. CDR1 is SQVTM, CDR2 ANQGSEA, per germline. V gave up 7 bases and J gave up 1 base; unmatched junction bases: 8. As DNA, the CDR3 is TGCAGCGCCCAACAGGGGACAGGGAACACTGAAGCTTTCTTT. Its translation is CSAQQGTGNTEAFF.

The sample holds one count of this clone. V usage is TRBV9 and J usage is TRBJ2-3; D may be TRBD1 (6 bases). CDR3 length equals 15 residues. Germline V gene lookup returns CDR1 SGDLS and CDR2 YYNGEE. Trimming took 0 bases from V and 1 from J, leaving 9 bases between them. The CDR3 DNA follows: TGTGCCAGCAGCGTAGGACAGGCCCGCACAGATACGCAGTATTTT. Amino acid sequence: CASSVGQARTDTQYF. Full variable domain (remainder filled in from reference TRBV9 and TRBJ2-3): DSGVTQTPKHLITATGQRVTLRCSPRSGDLSVYWYQQSLDQGLQFLIQYYNGEERAKGNILERFSAQQFPDLHSELNLSSLELGDSALYFCASSVGQARTDTQYFGPGTRLTVL.

The chain recombines TRBV9 with TRBJ1-1; no clear D gene. Per germline, CDR1 SGDLS and CDR2 YYNGEE. The CDR3 loop spans 13 amino acids. V shed 3 bases and J shed 5 bases, with 11 bases lying between them. CDR3 loop: CASSARDGTEAFF. CDR3 DNA: TGTGCCAGCAGCGCCAGAGACGGGACTGAAGCTTTCTTT.

This clone was counted between two and nine times. The rearrangement links TRBV16 to TRBJ1-2, with 7 bases lining up with TRBD1. CDR3 length: 15 amino acids. Germline assignment: CDR1 KGHSY and CDR2 FQNENV. J lost 0 bases, V lost 4 bases, and 5 bases had no gene match. The CDR3 DNA is TGTGCCAGCAGCCGGGGGACAGCAACTAACTATGGCTACACCTTC. Residues: CASSRGTATNYGYTF.

The chain combines TRBV14 with TRBJ2-7; D unresolved. Germline V gene sequence: CDR1 SGHDN, CDR2 FVKESK. The CDR3 has 14 amino acids. V was clipped by 1 base and J by 6 bases, with 13 bases between them. The CDR3 DNA follows: TGTGCCAGCAGCCAAGTCTCCTTTATCGGCGAGCAGTACTTC. This sequence encodes CASSQVSFIGEQYF.

This chain joins TRBV19 and TRBJ2-1; D may be TRBD2 (7 bases). V dropped 5 bases and J dropped 4 bases, with 18 bases sitting between them. The CDR3 runs to 16 residues. Germline CDR1 LNHDA, CDR2 SQIVND (reference sequence). The CDR3 sequence is CASSPSEGGLYNEQFF. Written as DNA, the CDR3 is TGTGCCAGTAGTCCTAGCGAGGGGGGACTATACAATGAGCAGTTCTTC.

V usage is TRBV5-1 and J usage is TRBJ2-1, with D perhaps TRBD2 (5 bases). Germline loops: CDR1 SGHRS, CDR2 YFSETQ. V lost 1 base and J 0 bases, leaving 11 bases between the germline ends. The CDR3 length is 16 residues. The CDR3, as DNA: TGCGCCAGCAGCTTGACAACGGGGAGCTCCTACAATGAGCAGTTCTTC. Protein sequence: CASSLTTGSSYNEQFF.

This clone showed up just once. This chain links TRBV15 with TRBJ2-3; D perhaps matches TRBD2 (5 bases). Per germline, CDR1 LNHNV and CDR2 YYDKDF (reference sequence). CDR3 length: 15 amino acids. V was cut by 1 base and J by 0 bases, with 8 bases left in between. CDR3 nucleotide sequence: TGTGCCACCAGCAGAGCGAGAGGGAGCACAGATACGCAGTATTTT. It encodes CATSRARGSTDTQYF.

This clone came up once. The chain couples TRBV5-1 to TRBJ2-1, with TRBD1 identical over 8 bases. Trimming at V came to 3 bases and at J to 6 bases, leaving 8 bases not matched to a gene. CDR3 length: 15 residues. Looked up from germline, CDR1 is SGHRS and CDR2 is YFSETQ. The CDR3: CASSSGQGRINEQFF. CDR3 bases: TGCGCCAGCAGCTCCGGACAGGGTAGGATCAATGAGCAGTTCTTC.

This chain uses TRBV7-2 with TRBJ2-7, with D possibly matching TRBD1 (6 bases). There are 15 residues in the CDR3. Trimming pared 4 bases from V and 2 bases from J, leaving 15 bases between. Germline CDR1 SGHTA, CDR2 FQGNSA. In DNA, the CDR3 is TGTGCCAGCAGCTCCTACGACAGGTTTCCCTACGAGCAGTACTTC. This encodes CASSSYDRFPYEQYF.

V is TRBV12-3 or TRBV12-4 and J is TRBJ1-1; weak D call: TRBD1 (5 bases). The CDR3 is made up of 12 amino acids. Trimming stripped 5 bases from V and 3 bases from J, with 7 bases between. The chain's CDR3 is CASSPGYTEAFF. The CDR3 DNA follows: TGTGCCAGCAGTCCAGGGTACACTGAAGCTTTCTTT.

The chain links TRBV6-5 to TRBJ2-1, with 11 bases lining up with TRBD1. The V gene's germline CDR1 is MNHEY and CDR2 SVGAGI. The V segment lost 6 bases and the J segment 4 bases; nucleotides outside the gene matches: 2. There are 14 residues in the CDR3. CDR3 DNA sequence: TGTGCCAGCAGGGACAGGGGGCGATACAATGAGCAGTTCTTC. Amino acids: CASRDRGRYNEQFF.